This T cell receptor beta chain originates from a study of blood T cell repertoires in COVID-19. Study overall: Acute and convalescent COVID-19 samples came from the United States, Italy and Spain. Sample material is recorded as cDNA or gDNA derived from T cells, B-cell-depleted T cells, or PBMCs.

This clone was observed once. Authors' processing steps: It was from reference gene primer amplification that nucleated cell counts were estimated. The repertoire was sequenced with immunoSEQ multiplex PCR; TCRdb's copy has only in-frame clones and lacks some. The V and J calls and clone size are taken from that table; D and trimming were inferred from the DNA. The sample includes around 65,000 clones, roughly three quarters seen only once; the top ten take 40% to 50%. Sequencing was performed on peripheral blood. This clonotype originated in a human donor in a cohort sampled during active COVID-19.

The CDR3 DNA is TGTGCCAGCAGTTCACCCCGGACAGGGGGCACGGGTGGCTACACCTTC. Its protein is CASSSPRTGGTGGYTF. V is TRBV28 and J is TRBJ1-2; 11 bases line up with TRBD1. The CDR3 extends over 16 amino acids. With V trimmed by 4 bases and J by 7 bases, 11 bases remained unmatched. Germline-derived CDR1 and CDR2 are MDHEN and SYDVKM.